This TCR beta chain was observed in a study of shared clonotypes between healthy human individuals. Clones were read by immunoSEQ multiplex PCR, and TCRdb kept only the in-frame ones, dropping some. The sample holds over a million clones, under 80% seen once. Sequencing was carried out using memory CD4+ T cells sorted from blood. Noted subset: CD45RA-negative fraction. This TCR came from a man in his late teens or twenties in good health.

This CDR3 reads CASSPRASGNEQFF. In nucleotides, the CDR3 is TGTGCCAGCTCACCCAGGGCCTCTGGTAATGAGCAGTTCTTC. The chain couples TRBV18 to TRBJ2-1; maybe TRBD1 (5 bases). The CDR3 length is 14 residues. Germline V CDR1 and CDR2: KGHSH, LQKENI. Trimming pared 3 bases from V and 7 bases from J, leaving 13 bases between.